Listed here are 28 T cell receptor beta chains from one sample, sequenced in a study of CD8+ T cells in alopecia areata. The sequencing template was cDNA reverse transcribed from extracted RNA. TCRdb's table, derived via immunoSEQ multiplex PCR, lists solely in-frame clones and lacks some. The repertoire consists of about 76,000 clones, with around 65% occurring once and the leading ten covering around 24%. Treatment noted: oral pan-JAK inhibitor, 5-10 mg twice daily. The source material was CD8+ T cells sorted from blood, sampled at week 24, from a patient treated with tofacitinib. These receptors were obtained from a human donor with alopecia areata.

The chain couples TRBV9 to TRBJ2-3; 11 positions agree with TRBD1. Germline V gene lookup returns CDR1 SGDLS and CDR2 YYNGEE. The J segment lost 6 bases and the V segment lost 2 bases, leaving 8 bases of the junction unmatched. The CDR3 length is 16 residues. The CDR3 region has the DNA TGTGCCAGCAGCGTCGAGGACAGGGGGCTGTTGGATACGCAGTATTTT. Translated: CASSVEDRGLLDTQYF. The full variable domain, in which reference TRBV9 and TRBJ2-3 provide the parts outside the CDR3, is DSGVTQTPKHLITATGQRVTLRCSPRSGDLSVYWYQQSLDQGLQFLIQYYNGEERAKGNILERFSAQQFPDLHSELNLSSLELGDSALYFCASSVEDRGLLDTQYFGPGTRLTVL.

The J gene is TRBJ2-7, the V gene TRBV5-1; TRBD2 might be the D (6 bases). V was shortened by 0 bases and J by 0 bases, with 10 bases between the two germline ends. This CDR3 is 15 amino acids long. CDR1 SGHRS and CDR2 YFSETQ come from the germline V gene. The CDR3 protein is CASSLVGGSSYEQYF. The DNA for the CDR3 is TGCGCCAGCAGCTTGGTGGGGGGAAGCTCCTACGAGCAGTACTTC.

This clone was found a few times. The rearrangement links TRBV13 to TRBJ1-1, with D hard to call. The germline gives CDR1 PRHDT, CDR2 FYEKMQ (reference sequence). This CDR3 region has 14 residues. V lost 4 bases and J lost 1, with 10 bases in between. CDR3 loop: CASSSNMGNTEAFF. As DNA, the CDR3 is TGTGCCAGCAGCTCTAACATGGGGAACACTGAAGCTTTCTTT. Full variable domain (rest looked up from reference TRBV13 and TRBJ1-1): AAGVIQSPRHLIKEKRETATLKCYPIPRHDTVYWYQQGPGQDPQFLISFYEKMQSDKGSIPDRFSAQQFSDYHSELNMSSLELGDSALYFCASSSNMGNTEAFFGQGTRLTVV.

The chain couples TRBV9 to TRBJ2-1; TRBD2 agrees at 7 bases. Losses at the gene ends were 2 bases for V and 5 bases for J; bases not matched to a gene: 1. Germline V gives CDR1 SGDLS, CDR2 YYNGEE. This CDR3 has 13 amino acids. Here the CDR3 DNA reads TGTGCCAGCAGCGTTACTAGCGACAATGAGCAGTTCTTC. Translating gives CASSVTSDNEQFF.

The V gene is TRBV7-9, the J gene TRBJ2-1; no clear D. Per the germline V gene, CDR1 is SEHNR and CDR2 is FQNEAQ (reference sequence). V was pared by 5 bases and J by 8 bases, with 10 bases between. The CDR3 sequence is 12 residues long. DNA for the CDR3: TGTGCCAGCAGCCGCCCGGCGGATGAGCAGTTCTTC. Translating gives CASSRPADEQFF.

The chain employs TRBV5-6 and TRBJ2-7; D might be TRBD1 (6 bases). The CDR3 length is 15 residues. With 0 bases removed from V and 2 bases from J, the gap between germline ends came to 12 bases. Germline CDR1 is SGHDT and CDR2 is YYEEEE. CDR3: CASSLDARGAYEQYF. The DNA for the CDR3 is TGTGCCAGCAGCTTGGACGCCAGGGGAGCCTACGAGCAGTACTTC.

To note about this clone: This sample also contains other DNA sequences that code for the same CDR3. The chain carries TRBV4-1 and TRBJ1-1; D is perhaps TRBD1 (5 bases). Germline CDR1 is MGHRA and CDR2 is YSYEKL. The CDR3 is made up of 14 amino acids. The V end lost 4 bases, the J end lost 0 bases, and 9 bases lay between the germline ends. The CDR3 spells CASSPGVMNTEAFF. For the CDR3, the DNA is TGCGCCAGCAGCCCGGGGGTGATGAACACTGAAGCTTTCTTT.

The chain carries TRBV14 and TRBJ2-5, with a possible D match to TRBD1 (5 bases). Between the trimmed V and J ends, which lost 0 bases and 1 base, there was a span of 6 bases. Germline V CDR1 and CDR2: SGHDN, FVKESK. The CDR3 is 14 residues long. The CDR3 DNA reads TGTGCCAGCAGCCAAGAAAGGGGCCAAGAGACCCAGTACTTC. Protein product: CASSQERGQETQYF.

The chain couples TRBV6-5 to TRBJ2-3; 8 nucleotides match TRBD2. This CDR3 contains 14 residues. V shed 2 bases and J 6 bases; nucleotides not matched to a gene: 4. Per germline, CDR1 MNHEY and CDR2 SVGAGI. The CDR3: CASSYGLAGDTQYF. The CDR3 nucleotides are TGTGCCAGCAGTTACGGACTAGCTGGGGATACGCAGTATTTT.

CDR3 region: CSVDVGGTEAFF. CDR3 sequence (DNA): TGCAGCGTTGACGTGGGTGGCACTGAAGCTTTCTTT. V is TRBV29-1 and J is TRBJ1-1, with D unresolved. The germline gives CDR1 SQVTM, CDR2 ANQGSEA. This CDR3 region has 12 residues. V was clipped by 3 bases and J by 4 bases, with 9 bases between them.

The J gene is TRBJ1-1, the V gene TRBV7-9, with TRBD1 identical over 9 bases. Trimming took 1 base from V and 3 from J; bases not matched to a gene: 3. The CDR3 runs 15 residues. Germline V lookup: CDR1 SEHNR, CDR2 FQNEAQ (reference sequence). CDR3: CASSLVRTGDTEAFF. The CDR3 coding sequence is TGTGCCAGCAGCTTAGTCCGGACAGGGGACACTGAAGCTTTCTTT.

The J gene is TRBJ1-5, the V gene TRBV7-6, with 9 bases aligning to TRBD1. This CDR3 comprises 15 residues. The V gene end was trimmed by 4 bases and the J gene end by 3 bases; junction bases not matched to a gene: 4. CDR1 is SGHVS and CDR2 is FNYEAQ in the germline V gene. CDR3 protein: CASSSGQGTNQPQHF. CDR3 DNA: TGTGCCAGCAGCTCCGGACAGGGGACCAATCAGCCCCAGCATTTT.

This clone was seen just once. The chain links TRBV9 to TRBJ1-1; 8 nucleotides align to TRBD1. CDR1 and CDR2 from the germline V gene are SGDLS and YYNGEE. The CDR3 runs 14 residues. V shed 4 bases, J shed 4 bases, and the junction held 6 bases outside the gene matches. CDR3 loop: CASSPDRVGTEAFF. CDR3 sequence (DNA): TGTGCCAGCAGCCCGGACAGGGTAGGCACTGAAGCTTTCTTT.

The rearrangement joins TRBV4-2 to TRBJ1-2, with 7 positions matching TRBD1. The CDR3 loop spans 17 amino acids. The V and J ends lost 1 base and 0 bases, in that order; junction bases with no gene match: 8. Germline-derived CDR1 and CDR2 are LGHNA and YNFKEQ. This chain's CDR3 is CASSQATPGQSNYGYTF. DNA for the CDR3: TGTGCCAGCAGCCAAGCCACACCGGGACAGTCTAACTATGGCTACACCTTC.

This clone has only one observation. In nucleotides, the CDR3 is TGTGCCAGCAGTGACACAGATACGCAGTATTTT. It is translated as CASSDTDTQYF. The gene calls are TRBV5-4 and TRBJ2-3; D gene unclear. V gave up 5 bases and J gave up 2 bases, with 3 bases separating them. From germline, CDR1 is SGHNT and CDR2 YYREEE (reference sequence). This CDR3 has 11 residues. Filled out from reference TRBV5-4 and TRBJ2-3, the complete variable domain reads ETGVTQSPTHLIKTRGQQVTLRCSSQSGHNTVSWYQQALGQGPQFIFQYYREEENGRGNFPPRFSGLQFPNYSSELNVNALELDDSALYLCASSDTDTQYFGPGTRLTVL.

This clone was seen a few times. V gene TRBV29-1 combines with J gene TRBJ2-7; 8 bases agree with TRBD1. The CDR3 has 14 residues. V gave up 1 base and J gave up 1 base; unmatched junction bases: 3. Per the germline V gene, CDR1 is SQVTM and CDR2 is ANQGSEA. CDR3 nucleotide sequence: TGCAGCGTTGAAGGAGGACAGGGTTCCTACGAGCAGTACTTC. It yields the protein CSVEGGQGSYEQYF.

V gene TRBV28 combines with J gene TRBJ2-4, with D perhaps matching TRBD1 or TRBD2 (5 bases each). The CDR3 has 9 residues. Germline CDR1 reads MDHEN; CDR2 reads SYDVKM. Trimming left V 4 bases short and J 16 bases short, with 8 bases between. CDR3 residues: CASSSGPYF. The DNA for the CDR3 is TGTGCCAGCAGTTCGGGACCTTACTTC. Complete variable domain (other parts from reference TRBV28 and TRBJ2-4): DVKVTQSSRYLVKRTGEKVFLECVQDMDHENMFWYRQDPGLGLRLIYFSYDVKMKEKGDIPEGYSVSREKKERFSLILESASTNQTSMYLCASSSGPYFGAGTRLSVL.

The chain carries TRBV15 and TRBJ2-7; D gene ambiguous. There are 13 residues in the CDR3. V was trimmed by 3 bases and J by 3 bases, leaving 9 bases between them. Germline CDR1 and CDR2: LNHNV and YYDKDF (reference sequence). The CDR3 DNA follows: TGTGCCACCAGCAGGGTCGGAAGCTACGAGCAGTACTTC. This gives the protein CATSRVGSYEQYF.

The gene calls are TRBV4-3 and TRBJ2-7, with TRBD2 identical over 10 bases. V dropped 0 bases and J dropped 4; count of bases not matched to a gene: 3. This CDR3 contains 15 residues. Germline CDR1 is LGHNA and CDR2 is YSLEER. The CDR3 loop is CASSQDSGGRYEQYF. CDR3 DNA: TGCGCCAGCAGCCAAGATAGCGGGGGGCGGTACGAGCAGTACTTC.

This CDR3 reads CSGKSDTQYF. CDR3 DNA: TGCAGCGGGAAGTCAGATACGCAGTATTTT. The chain couples TRBV29-1 to TRBJ2-3; no reliable D call. The CDR3 is 10 amino acids. Germline V gene sequence: CDR1 SQVTM, CDR2 ANQGSEA. Trimming pared 7 bases from V and 4 bases from J, leaving 6 bases between.

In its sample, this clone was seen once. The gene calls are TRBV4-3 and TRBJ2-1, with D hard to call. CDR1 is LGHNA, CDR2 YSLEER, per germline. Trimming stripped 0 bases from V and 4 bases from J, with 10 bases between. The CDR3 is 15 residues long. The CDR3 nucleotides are TGCGCCAGCAGCCAAGATTTGGGCGGATACAATGAGCAGTTCTTC. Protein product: CASSQDLGGYNEQFF.

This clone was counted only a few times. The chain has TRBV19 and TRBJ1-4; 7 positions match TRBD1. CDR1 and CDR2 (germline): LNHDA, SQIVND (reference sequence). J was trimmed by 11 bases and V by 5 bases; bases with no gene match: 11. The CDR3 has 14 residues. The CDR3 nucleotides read TGTGCCAGTAGTCCCCGGGACAGTGAGGAGAAACTGTTTTTT. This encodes CASSPRDSEEKLFF.

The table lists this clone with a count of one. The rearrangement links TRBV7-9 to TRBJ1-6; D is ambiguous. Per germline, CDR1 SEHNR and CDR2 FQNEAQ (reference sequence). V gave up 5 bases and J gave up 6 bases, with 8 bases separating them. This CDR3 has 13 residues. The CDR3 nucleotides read TGTGCCAGCAGCATATTTGCTAATTCACCCCTCCACTTT. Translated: CASSIFANSPLHF.

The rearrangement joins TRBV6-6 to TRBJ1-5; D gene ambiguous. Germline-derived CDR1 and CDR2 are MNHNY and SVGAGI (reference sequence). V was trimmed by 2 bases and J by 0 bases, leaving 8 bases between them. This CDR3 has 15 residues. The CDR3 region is CASSYREHSNQPQHF. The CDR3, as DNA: TGTGCCAGCAGTTACCGGGAGCATAGCAATCAGCCCCAGCATTTT.

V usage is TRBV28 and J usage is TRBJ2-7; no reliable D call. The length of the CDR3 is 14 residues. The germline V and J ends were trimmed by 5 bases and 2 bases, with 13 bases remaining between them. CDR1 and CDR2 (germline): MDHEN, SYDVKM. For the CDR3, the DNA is TGTGCCAGCAGTCAGCCGAGACACACCTACGAGCAGTACTTC. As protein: CASSQPRHTYEQYF.

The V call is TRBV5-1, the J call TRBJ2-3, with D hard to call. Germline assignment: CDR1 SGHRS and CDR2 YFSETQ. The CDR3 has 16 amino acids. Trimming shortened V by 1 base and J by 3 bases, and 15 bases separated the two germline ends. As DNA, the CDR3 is TGCGCCAGCAGCTTGTTCAGTGTGAGAGAGACAGATACGCAGTATTTT. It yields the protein CASSLFSVRETDTQYF.

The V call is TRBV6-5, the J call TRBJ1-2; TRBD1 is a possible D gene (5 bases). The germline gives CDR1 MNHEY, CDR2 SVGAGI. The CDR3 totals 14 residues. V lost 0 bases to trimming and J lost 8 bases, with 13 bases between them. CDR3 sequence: CASSYSTGGLGYTF. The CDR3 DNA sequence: TGTGCCAGCAGTTACTCGACGGGGGGTTTAGGCTACACCTTC.

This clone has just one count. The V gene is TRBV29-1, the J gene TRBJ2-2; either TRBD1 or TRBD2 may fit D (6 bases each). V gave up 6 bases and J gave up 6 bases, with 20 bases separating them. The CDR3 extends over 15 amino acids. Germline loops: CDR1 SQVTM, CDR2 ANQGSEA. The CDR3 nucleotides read TGCAGCGTGTTGACGTTGGGGGGCGCCCCCGGGGAGCTGTTTTTT. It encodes CSVLTLGGAPGELFF.